This T cell receptor (beta chain) was obtained from a study of blood T cell repertoires in COVID-19. Study overall: Material from acute and convalescent COVID-19 was sourced from the United States, Italy and Spain. Nucleic acid was either cDNA or gDNA, and it came from T cells, B-cell-depleted T cells, or PBMCs.

Trimming shortened V by 5 bases and J by 9 bases, and 19 bases separated the two germline ends. The CDR3 contains 15 residues. CDR1 and CDR2 from the germline V gene are MNHEY and SVGAGI. Original processing notes: The assay estimated nucleated cells by amplifying reference gene primers. TCRdb keeps only in-frame clones here, not all; method: immunoSEQ multiplex PCR. V and J calls plus clone size are reproduced from that table; the DNA served to infer D and trimming. This sample yields around 250,000 clones, of which 75% to 90% are seen a single time; 0.85% to 0.95% belongs to the top ten. The chain recombines TRBV6-5 with TRBJ2-2; TRBD2 might be the D (6 bases). This TCR derives from a woman aged 40-49 years who had recovered from COVID-19. The sequenced sample consisted of peripheral blood. CDR3 in amino acids: CASSPDTPGARELFF. The CDR3 DNA reads TGTGCCAGCAGTCCGGACACTCCGGGAGCTAGGGAGCTGTTTTTT.